Listed below are T cell receptor beta chains from one sample, sequenced in a study of CD8 T cells in Susac syndrome. Via MiXCR, TCRdb re-called the immunoSEQ multiplex PCR reads, giving one row per CDR3 protein. There are approximately 140,000 distinct CDR3 sequences in the sample; approximately 79% occur only once, and roughly 0.53% lies in the top ten. Sequenced sample: CD8+ T cells from PBMCs. Receptors originate from a human donor with multiple sclerosis. Both conserved end residues are part of each CDR3. The D gene is left open where the match is weak. Clone size appears in some rows only: once, few, many, or a class for an expanded clone.

j_call d_call v_call clone_size cdr3_nt cdr3_aa
TRBJ1-1 - TRBV19 few TGTGCCAGTAGGCCAGGAAACACTGAAGCTTTCTTT CASRPGNTEAFF
TRBJ1-1 - TRBV13 once TGTGCCAGCAGCTTAGGGCCCGGACAGCCGAACACTGAAGCTTTCTTT CASSLGPGQPNTEAFF
TRBJ1-6 - TRBV30 - TGTGCCTGGAGTGACGGGGGAAATAATTCACCCCTCCACTTT CAWSDGGNNSPLHF
TRBJ1-1 TRBD1 TRBV27 - TGTGCCAGCAGTTTAAATCCAGGGGGCAAGACTGAAGCTTTCTTT CASSLNPGGKTEAFF
TRBJ2-3 TRBD2 TRBV6-2/TRBV6-3 - TGTGCCAGCAGTTACGCTAGCGGGAGAACAGATACGCAGTATTTT CASSYASGRTDTQYF
TRBJ1-2 TRBD1 TRBV4-1 - TGCGCCAGCAGCCAAGACCCTGGACAGGGGGATCGTTTGGGCGGCTACACCTTC CASSQDPGQGDRLGGYTF
TRBJ2-1 - TRBV5-6 - TGTGCCAGCAGCTTGTCCCTAACCGTGAATGAGCAGTTCTTC CASSLSLTVNEQFF
TRBJ2-2 - TRBV24-1 - TGTGCCACCAGTGATAAGGGGAACACCGGGGAGCTGTTTTTT CATSDKGNTGELFF
TRBJ2-1 TRBD2 TRBV12-3/TRBV12-4 once TGTGCCAGCAGTGCCATCGCGGGAGGGCCTTATGAGCAGTTCTTC CASSAIAGGPYEQFF
TRBJ2-7 - TRBV19 - TGTGCCAGTAGTGGGCGTACAACCTACGAGCAGTACTTC CASSGRTTYEQYF
TRBJ1-3 - TRBV4-1 - TGCGCCAGCAGCCAAGACCCAGGGAGAGCAAACACCATATATTTT CASSQDPGRANTIYF
TRBJ1-5 TRBD1 TRBV2 - TGTGCCAGCCAACCGACTACAGGGGAAAGACAGCCCCAGCATTTT CASQPTTGERQPQHF
TRBJ1-2 - TRBV3-1 - TGTGCCAGCAGCCAAGGTCCCCCGTACTATGGCTACACCTTC CASSQGPPYYGYTF
TRBJ2-2 - TRBV2 - TGTGCCAGCAGTGAATCAGGATGGAACACCGGGGAGCTGTTTTTT CASSESGWNTGELFF
TRBJ2-1 TRBD1 TRBV11-3 - TGTGCCAGCAGCTTAGGGGACAGGGGAGCCCTCTACAATGAGCAGTTCTTC CASSLGDRGALYNEQFF
TRBJ2-1 - TRBV12-3/TRBV12-4 once TGTGCCAGCAGTTCGGATCAGGGTGTCGAGTTCTTC CASSSDQGVEFF